The 22 T cell receptor beta chains below all came from one sample that was sequenced in a study of vaccination and CD4 T cells after COVID-19. An Oncomine TCR Beta short-read assay was used to sequence the DNA from cultured CD4+ T cells. TCRdb itself ran the PCR reads through MiXCR, one entry per CDR3 protein. Among about 15,000 distinct CDR3 sequences listed, approximately 35% were seen once. This sample's treatment: approximately nine-day PBMC culture with coronavirus spike peptide pools or control peptides (ViraFEST assay). Their antigen targets remain unknown. The material sequenced was cultured CD4+ T cells from blood. These receptor sequences come from a human donor with COVID-19.

The chain uses TRBV6-1 and TRBJ2-7; D perhaps matches TRBD1 (6 bases). V lost 7 bases, J lost 2 bases, and 6 bases lay in between. The CDR3 covers 11 residues. Germline V gives CDR1 MNHNS, CDR2 SASEGT. The CDR3 DNA reads TGTGCCAGCAAGGGGGCCTACGAGCAGTACTTC. Its protein is CASKGAYEQYF.

In its sample, this clonotype was seen a few times. The chain carries TRBV20-1 and TRBJ2-1; the match to TRBD2 covers 15 bases. The length of the CDR3 is 18 residues. Germline V gives CDR1 DFQATT, CDR2 SNEGSKA (reference sequence). The V segment lost 1 base and the J segment 8 bases; nucleotides outside the gene matches: 12. CDR3 sequence (DNA): TGCAGTGCTAGAGGGAGAGGACTAGCGGGGGGGAAGGGCCATGAGCAGTTCTTC. As protein: CSARGRGLAGGKGHEQFF.

This clonotype rates as medium-sized. The V and J genes are TRBV15 and TRBJ1-5; TRBD1 might be the D (5 bases). The CDR3 sequence is 16 residues long. V dropped 0 bases and J dropped 0 bases, with 9 bases sitting between them. CDR1 is LNHNV, CDR2 YYDKDF, per germline (reference sequence). Written as DNA, the CDR3 is TGTGCCACCAGCAGAGAGGGGCCCTATAGCAATCAGCCCCAGCATTTT. This codes for CATSREGPYSNQPQHF.

The V gene is TRBV29-1, the J gene TRBJ2-7; D possibly corresponds to TRBD2 (5 bases). V was pared by 2 bases and J by 6 bases, with 14 bases between. This CDR3 region has 13 residues. Germline values: CDR1 SQVTM, CDR2 ANQGSEA. Written as DNA, the CDR3 is TGCAGCGTTGAATCCCGGGATTTCGGCGAGCAGTACTTC. It codes for CSVESRDFGEQYF.

There are a few counts of this clonotype. The rearrangement uses TRBV6-5 and TRBJ2-2; the D call may be TRBD1 or TRBD2 (6 bases each). The CDR3 is 15 residues long. Deletions cut 0 bases from V and 4 bases from J, with 9 bases between. Germline-derived CDR1 and CDR2 are MNHEY and SVGAGI. The CDR3 coding sequence is TGTGCCAGCAGTTACTCGAAGGGGGGCACCGGGGAGCTGTTTTTT. Residues: CASSYSKGGTGELFF.

The chain uses TRBV6-5 and TRBJ1-1; no reliable D call. The V gene's germline CDR1 is MNHEY and CDR2 SVGAGI. With 4 bases removed from V and 0 bases from J, the gap between germline ends came to 12 bases. CDR3 length: 15 residues. The chain's CDR3 is CASSSGRILNTEAFF. The CDR3 nucleotides read TGTGCCAGCAGTTCTGGAAGGATCTTGAACACTGAAGCTTTCTTT.

The V call is TRBV6-2 or TRBV6-3, the J call TRBJ2-5, with unresolved D. The germline V gene has CDR1 MNHEY and CDR2 SVGEGT. CDR3 length: 14 residues. V was pared by 8 bases and J by 4 bases, with 17 bases between. The CDR3: CASYSRKVGETQYF. CDR3 bases: TGTGCCAGCTATAGTCGCAAAGTGGGAGAGACCCAGTACTTC.

J is TRBJ1-6 and V is TRBV18, with a weak D call TRBD1 (6 bases). Trimming removed 1 base from V and 7 bases from J, with 14 bases in between. The germline CDR1 and CDR2 sequences are KGHSH and LQKENI. The CDR3 has 16 amino acids. The CDR3 reads CASSPLGASENSPLHF. In nucleotides, the CDR3 is TGTGCCAGCTCACCACTGGGGGCCTCTGAAAATTCACCCCTCCACTTT.

The genes are TRBV7-2 and TRBJ2-1; TRBD2 is a possible D gene (6 bases). With 5 bases removed from V and 4 bases from J, the gap between germline ends came to 15 bases. Germline V lookup: CDR1 SGHTA, CDR2 FQGNSA. There are 15 residues in the CDR3. This chain's CDR3 is CASSILADRYNEQFF. As DNA, the CDR3 is TGTGCCAGCAGCATCTTAGCGGACCGGTACAATGAGCAGTTCTTC.

The table lists this clonotype with a few counts. As DNA, the CDR3 is TGTGCCAGCAGCAAAGGTGCAGGGGGCTTCAACCAGCCCCAGCATTTT. This gives the protein CASSKGAGGFNQPQHF. J is TRBJ1-5 and V is TRBV21-1; whether TRBD1, the table's D call, matches the DNA was not checked. TRBV21-1 is a known pseudogene. The CDR3 is 16 residues long.

The CDR3 protein is CASSHYGSHNEQFF. The CDR3 DNA reads as TGTGCCAGCAGCCACTACGGGTCCCACAATGAGCAGTTCTTC. The chain has TRBV14 and TRBJ2-1; D unresolved. Trimming removed 3 bases at V and 5 bases at J, with 11 bases between. The CDR3 covers 14 residues. The V gene's germline CDR1 is SGHDN and CDR2 FVKESK. Complete variable domain (other parts from reference TRBV14 and TRBJ2-1): EAGVTQFPSHSVIEKGQTVTLRCDPISGHDNLYWYRRVMGKEIKFLLHFVKESKQDESGMPNNRFLAERTGGTYSTLKVQPAELEDSGVYFCASSHYGSHNEQFFGPGTRLTVL.

The J gene is TRBJ1-6, the V gene TRBV23-1; D not certain. TRBV23-1 is classed as an ORF, of uncertain function. The CDR3 sequence is 15 residues long. The germline V and J ends were trimmed by 3 bases and 8 bases, with 14 bases remaining between them. The DNA of the CDR3 is TGCGCCAGCAGTCAGTTGTTCAGGTGGTATTCACCCCTCCACTTT. Amino acids: CASSQLFRWYSPLHF.

The rearrangement links TRBV2 to TRBJ2-2, with a possible D match to TRBD1 (6 bases). Germline CDR1 SNHLY, CDR2 FYNNEI. The CDR3 consists of 16 residues. Trimming took off 2 bases at V and 7 bases at J, with 17 bases between the two ends. The CDR3 sequence: CASSELATGISGELFF. CDR3 nucleotide sequence: TGTGCCAGCAGTGAACTGGCAACAGGGATTAGCGGGGAGCTGTTTTTT.

This rearrangement joins TRBV29-1 to TRBJ2-2; 10 bases match TRBD2. Germline V CDR1 and CDR2: SQVTM, ANQGSEA. The CDR3 consists of 18 residues. After removal of 1 base from V and 5 bases from J, the junction contained 13 bases not matched to a gene. CDR3 amino acids: CSVEGVIAGGPRTGELFF. The CDR3 bases are TGCAGCGTTGAAGGAGTCATAGCGGGGGGCCCCAGGACCGGGGAGCTGTTTTTT.

The chain couples TRBV28 to TRBJ2-6; D unclear. Trimming pared 1 base from V and 4 bases from J, leaving 11 bases between. The CDR3 is 16 residues long. The germline V gene has CDR1 MDHEN and CDR2 SYDVKM. CDR3 DNA sequence: TGTGCCAGCAGTTTATCTTTAAGGGCCGGGGCCAACGTCCTGACTTTC. This gives the protein CASSLSLRAGANVLTF.

The chain is built from TRBV19 and TRBJ1-2, with 8 bases aligning to TRBD1. The ends lost 3 bases at V and 7 bases at J; junction bases unmatched: 7. This CDR3 has 14 amino acids. The germline gives CDR1 LNHDA, CDR2 SQIVND (reference sequence). Here the CDR3 reads CASSIQGATAGYTF. The CDR3 DNA sequence: TGTGCCAGTAGTATTCAGGGGGCTACGGCTGGCTACACCTTC.

On this clonotype itself: Germline and junction disagree at one end, which may indicate a read error. This sequence joins TRBV25-1 and TRBJ1-2, with D hard to call. The CDR3 is 11 amino acids. Germline V gene lookup returns CDR1 MGHDK and CDR2 SYGVNS. CDR3 sequence reads: CASRQDYGCTF. In DNA, the CDR3 is TGTGCCAGCAGGCAGGACTATGGCTGCACCTTC.

V and J are TRBV5-1 and TRBJ1-1; D unresolved. The germline CDR1 and CDR2 sequences are SGHRS and YFSETQ. V was clipped by 0 bases and J by 1 base, with 7 bases between them. The CDR3 covers 14 residues. The CDR3: CASSLGQKNTEAFF. Here the CDR3 DNA reads TGCGCCAGCAGCTTGGGACAAAAGAACACTGAAGCTTTCTTT.

The V and J genes are TRBV7-2 and TRBJ1-5; the D gene is possibly TRBD1 (5 bases). This CDR3 spans 16 amino acids. CDR1 is SGHTA, CDR2 FQGNSA, per germline. V lost 5 bases to trimming and J lost 0 bases, with 14 bases between them. The CDR3 loop is CASSRDQGYSNQPQHF. The DNA of the CDR3 is TGTGCCAGCAGCCGTGATCAGGGATATAGCAATCAGCCCCAGCATTTT.

This clonotype was observed a handful of times. CDR3 loop: CASRGDRGELFF. As DNA, the CDR3 is TGTGCCAGCAGGGGCGACAGGGGGGAGCTGTTTTTT. The V and J genes are TRBV7-9 and TRBJ2-2, with D possibly being TRBD1 (6 bases). The length of the CDR3 is 12 residues. V lost 6 bases, J lost 8 bases, and 10 bases lay in between. Germline lookup yields CDR1 SEHNR and CDR2 FQNEAQ (reference sequence).

The rearrangement uses TRBV11-3 and TRBJ2-7; D could derive from TRBD1 or TRBD2 (5 bases each). The CDR3 contains 18 residues. Germline CDR1 is SGHNT and CDR2 is YENEEA. V was cut by 5 bases and J by 0 bases, with 23 bases left in between. The chain's CDR3 is CASSRYLTGTPSSYEQYF. For the CDR3, the DNA is TGTGCCAGCAGCCGATATCTAACCGGGACCCCGAGCTCCTACGAGCAGTACTTC.

This clonotype came up once. The chain carries TRBV6-1 and TRBJ2-2; the D gene is possibly TRBD1 (6 bases). Germline CDR1 is MNHNS and CDR2 is SASEGT. This CDR3 spans 14 amino acids. Trimming took 8 bases from V and 6 from J, leaving 16 bases between them. CDR3 protein: CASRAEGVSGELFF. The DNA of the CDR3 is TGTGCCAGCCGGGCAGAGGGGGTGTCCGGGGAGCTGTTTTTT.